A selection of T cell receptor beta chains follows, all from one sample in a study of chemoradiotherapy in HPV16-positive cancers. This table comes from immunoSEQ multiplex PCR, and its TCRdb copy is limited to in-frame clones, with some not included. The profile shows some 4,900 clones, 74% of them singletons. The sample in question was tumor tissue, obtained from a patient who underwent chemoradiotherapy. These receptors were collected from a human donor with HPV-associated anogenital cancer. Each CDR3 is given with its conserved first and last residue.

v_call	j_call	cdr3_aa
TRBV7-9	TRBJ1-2	CASSLEQGSHYGYTF
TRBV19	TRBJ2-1	CASSIIAGALYNEQFF
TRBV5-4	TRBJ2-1	CASSSGSGRANRDEQFF
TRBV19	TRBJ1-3	CASSSPHRAGNTIYF
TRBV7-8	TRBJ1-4	CASSPDGTGHEKLFF
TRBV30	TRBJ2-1	CAWSVSGGEFF
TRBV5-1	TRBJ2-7	CASSLVGGSYEQYF
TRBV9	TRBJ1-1	CASSLTGNTEAFF
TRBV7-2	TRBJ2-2	CASSPTGTNTGELFF
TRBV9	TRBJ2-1	CASSYLTGLAGGFEQFF
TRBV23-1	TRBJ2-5	CASSQTWGVFETQYF
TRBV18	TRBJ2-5	CASSPQETQYF
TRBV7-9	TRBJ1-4	CASSPAGKSDEKLFF
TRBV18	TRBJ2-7	CASSWWGRDEQYF
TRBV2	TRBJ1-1	CASRRGTEITEAFF
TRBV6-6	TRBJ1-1	CASSRGQGFTEAFF
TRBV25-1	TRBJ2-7	CASPNVGPPGYEQYF
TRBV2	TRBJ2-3	CASTRNGLAGSTDTQYF
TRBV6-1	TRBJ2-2	CASRPEQGVGELFF
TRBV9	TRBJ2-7	CASSVHTGGFYEQYF
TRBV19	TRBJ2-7	CASSIELAGGEQYF
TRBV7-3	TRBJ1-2	CASSPAGAGGYGYTF
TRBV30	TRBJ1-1	CAWSLTGVPEAFF
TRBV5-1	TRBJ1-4	CASSVEPTTNEKLFF
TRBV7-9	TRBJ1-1	CASSFGQGAEAFF
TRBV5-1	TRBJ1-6	CASRMSAGYSPLHF
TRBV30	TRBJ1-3	CAWKASGNTIYF
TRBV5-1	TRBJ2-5	CASSLGWDLAATGQETQYF
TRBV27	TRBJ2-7	CASSWIGPSYYEQYF
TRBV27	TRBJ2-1	CASGELAVRNEQFF
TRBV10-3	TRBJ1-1	CAISEATPDRANTEAFF
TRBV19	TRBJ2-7	CASRGGASGGAAYEQYF
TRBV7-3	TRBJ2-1	CASSLTSGRYNEQFF
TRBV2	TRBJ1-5	CASGGAEQGRSNQPQHF
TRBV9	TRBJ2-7	CASSPGDRHYEQYF
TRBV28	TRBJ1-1	CAARGNTEAFF
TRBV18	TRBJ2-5	CASSPRIMETQYF
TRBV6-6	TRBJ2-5	CASSYSSLAGWETQYF
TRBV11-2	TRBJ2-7	CASSQNGGHRKF
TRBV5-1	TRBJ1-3	CASSLVGSAAGNTIYF
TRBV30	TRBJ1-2	CAWGTGGGGGYTF
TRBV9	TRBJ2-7	CASSVGAGGAYEQYF
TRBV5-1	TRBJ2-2	CASSLPFSGGELFF
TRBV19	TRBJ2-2	CASIGLEGRNTGELFF
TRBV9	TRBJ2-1	CASTEGGLVNNEQFF
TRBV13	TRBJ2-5	CASSLKAWGRQETQYF
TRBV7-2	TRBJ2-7	CASSLGASGTIYEQYF
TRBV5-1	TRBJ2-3	CASSVDSTDTQYF
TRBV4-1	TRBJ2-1	CASSQERDNKEQFF
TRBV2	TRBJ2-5	CASTYRVEETQYF
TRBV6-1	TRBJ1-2	CASFGQGLSYTF
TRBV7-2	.	CASSQVYEQYF
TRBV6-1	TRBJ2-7	CASTLDLRNLYEQYF
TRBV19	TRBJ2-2	CASKVDANTGELFF
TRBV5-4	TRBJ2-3	CASSGTTGITQYF